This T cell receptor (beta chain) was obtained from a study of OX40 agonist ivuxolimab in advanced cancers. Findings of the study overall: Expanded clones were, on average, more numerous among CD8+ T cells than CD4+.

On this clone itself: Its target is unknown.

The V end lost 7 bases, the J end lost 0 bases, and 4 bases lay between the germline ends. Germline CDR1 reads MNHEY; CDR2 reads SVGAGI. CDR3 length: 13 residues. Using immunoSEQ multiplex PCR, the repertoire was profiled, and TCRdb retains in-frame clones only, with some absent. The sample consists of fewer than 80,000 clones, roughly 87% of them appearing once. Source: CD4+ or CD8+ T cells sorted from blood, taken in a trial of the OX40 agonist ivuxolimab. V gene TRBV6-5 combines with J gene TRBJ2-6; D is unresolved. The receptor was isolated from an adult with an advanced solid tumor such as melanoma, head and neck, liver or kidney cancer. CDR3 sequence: CASIGSGANVLTF. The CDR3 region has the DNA TGTGCCAGCATAGGCTCTGGGGCCAACGTCCTGACTTTC.